The text below deals with one T cell receptor beta chain. The CDR3 contains 12 residues. Trimming took off 0 bases at V and 4 bases at J, with 4 bases between the two ends. Germline V gene data show CDR1 as SGHAT and CDR2 as FQNNGV. PCR used 60 Vbeta primers and 13 Jbeta primers. TCRdb's copy holds only in-frame clones and misses some; the assay was immunoSEQ multiplex PCR. This table holds about 200,000 clones, 82% found once. The source of the sample is a study of cytomegalovirus exposure and HLA in healthy donors. The chain recombines TRBV11-2 with TRBJ2-7; D not resolved. This TCR derives from a woman aged 40 to 50 in good health and CMV-seronegative. Sequenced: PBMCs. The CDR3 protein is CASSLERYEQYF. CDR3 nucleotide sequence: TGTGCCAGCAGCTTAGAACGGTACGAGCAGTACTTC. The full variable domain, its missing parts supplied by reference TRBV11-2 and TRBJ2-7, is EAGVAQSPRYKIIEKRQSVAFWCNPISGHATLYWYQQILGQGPKLLIQFQNNGVVDDSQLPKDRFSAERLKGVDSTLKIQPAKLEDSAVYLCASSLERYEQYFGPGTRLTVT.